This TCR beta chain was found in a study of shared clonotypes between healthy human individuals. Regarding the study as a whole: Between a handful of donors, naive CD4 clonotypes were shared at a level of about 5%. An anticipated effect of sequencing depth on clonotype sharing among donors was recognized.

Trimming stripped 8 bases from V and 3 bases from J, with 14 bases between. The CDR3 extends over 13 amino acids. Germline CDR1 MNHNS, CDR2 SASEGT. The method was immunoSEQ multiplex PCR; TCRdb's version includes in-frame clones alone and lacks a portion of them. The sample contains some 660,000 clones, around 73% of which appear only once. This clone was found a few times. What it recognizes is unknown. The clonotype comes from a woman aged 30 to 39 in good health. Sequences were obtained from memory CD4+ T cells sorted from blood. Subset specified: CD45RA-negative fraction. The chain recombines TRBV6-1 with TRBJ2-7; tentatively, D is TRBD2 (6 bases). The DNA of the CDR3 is TGTGCCAGCGGTCCGGGAGCCCTCTACGAGCAGTACTTC. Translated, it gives CASGPGALYEQYF.